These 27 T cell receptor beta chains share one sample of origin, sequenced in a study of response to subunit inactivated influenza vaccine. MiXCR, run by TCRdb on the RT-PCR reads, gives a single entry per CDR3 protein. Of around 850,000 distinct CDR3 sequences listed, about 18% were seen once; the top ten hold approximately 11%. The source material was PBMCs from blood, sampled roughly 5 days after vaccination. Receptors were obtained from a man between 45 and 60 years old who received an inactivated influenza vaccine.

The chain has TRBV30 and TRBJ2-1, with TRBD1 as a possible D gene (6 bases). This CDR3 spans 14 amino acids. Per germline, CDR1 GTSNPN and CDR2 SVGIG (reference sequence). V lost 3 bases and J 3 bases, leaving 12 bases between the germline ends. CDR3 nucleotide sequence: TGTGCCTGGAGATCTCACAGGGTCTACAATGAGCAGTTCTTC. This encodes CAWRSHRVYNEQFF.

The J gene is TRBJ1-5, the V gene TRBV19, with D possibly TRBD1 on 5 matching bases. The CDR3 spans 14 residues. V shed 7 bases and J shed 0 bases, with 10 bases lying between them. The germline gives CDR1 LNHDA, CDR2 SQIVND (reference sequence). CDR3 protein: CASNLQGSNQPQHF. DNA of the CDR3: TGTGCCAGTAATCTCCAGGGTAGCAATCAGCCCCAGCATTTT.

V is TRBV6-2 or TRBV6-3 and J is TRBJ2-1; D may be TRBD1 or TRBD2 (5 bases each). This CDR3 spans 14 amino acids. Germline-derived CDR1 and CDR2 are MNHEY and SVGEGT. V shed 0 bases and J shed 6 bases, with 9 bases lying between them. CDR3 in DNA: TGTGCCAGCAGTTACTCGTGGGGGAGCAATGAGCAGTTCTTC. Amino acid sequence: CASSYSWGSNEQFF.

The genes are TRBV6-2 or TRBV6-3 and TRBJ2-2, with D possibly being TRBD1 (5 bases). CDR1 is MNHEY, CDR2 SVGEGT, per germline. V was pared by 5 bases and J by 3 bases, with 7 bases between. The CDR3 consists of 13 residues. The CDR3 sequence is CASSTRDTGELFF. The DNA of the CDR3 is TGTGCCAGCAGTACCAGGGACACCGGGGAGCTGTTTTTT.

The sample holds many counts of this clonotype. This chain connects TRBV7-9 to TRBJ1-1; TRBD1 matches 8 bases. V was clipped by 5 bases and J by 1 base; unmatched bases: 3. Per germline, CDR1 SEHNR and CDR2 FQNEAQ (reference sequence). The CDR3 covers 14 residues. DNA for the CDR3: TGTGCCAGCAGCCCGGGACAGGCGAACACTGAAGCTTTCTTT. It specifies CASSPGQANTEAFF.

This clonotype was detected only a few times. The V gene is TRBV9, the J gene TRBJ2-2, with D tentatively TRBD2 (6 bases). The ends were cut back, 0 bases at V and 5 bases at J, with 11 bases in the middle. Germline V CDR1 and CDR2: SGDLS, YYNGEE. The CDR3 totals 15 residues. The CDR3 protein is CASSVDGSSTGELFF. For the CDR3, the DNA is TGTGCCAGCAGCGTAGACGGGAGTAGTACCGGGGAGCTGTTTTTT.

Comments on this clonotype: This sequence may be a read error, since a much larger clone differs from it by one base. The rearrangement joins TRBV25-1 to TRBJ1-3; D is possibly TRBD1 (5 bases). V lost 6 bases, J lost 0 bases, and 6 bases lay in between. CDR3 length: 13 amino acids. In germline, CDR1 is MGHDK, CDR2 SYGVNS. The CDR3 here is CASRDISGNTIYF. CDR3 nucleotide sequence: TGTGCCAGCAGGGACATCTCTGGAAACACCATATATTTT. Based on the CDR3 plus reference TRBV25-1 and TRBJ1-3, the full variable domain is EADIYQTPRYLVIGTGKKITLECSQTMGHDKMYWYQQDPGMELHLIHYSYGVNSTEKGDLSSESTVSRIRTEHFPLTLESARPSHTSQYLCASRDISGNTIYFGEGSWLTVV.

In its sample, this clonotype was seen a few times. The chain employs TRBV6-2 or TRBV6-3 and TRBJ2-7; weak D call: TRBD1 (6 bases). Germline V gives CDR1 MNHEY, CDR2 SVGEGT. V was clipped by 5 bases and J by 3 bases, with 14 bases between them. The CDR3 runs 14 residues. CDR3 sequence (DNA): TGTGCCAGCAGTGGGTGGCAGGGGATCTACGAGCAGTACTTC. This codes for CASSGWQGIYEQYF.

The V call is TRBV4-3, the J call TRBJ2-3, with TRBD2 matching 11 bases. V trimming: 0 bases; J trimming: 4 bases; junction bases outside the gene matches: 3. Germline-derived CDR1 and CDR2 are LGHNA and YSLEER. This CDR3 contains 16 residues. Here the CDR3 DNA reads TGCGCCAGCAGCCAAGATGCTAGCGGGAGGTCAGATACGCAGTATTTT. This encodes CASSQDASGRSDTQYF.

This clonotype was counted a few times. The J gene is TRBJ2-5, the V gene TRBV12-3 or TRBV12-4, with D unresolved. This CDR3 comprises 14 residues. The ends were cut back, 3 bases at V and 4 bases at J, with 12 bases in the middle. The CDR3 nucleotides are TGTGCCAGCAGTTTCGCGTCGATGGGAGAGACCCAGTACTTC. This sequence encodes CASSFASMGETQYF.

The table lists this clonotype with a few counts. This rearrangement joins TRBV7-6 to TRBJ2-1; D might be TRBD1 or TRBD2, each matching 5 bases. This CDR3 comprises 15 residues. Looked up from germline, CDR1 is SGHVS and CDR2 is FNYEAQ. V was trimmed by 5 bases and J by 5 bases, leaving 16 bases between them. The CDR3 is CASSVRVGPDNEQFF. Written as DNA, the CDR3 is TGTGCCAGCAGCGTTCGAGTGGGACCCGACAATGAGCAGTTCTTC.

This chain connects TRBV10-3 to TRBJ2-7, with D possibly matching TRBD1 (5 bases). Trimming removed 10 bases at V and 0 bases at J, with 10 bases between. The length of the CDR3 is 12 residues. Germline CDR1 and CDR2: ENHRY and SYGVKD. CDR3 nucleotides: TGTGCCACGACGACAGCCTCCTACGAGCAGTACTTC. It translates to CATTTASYEQYF.

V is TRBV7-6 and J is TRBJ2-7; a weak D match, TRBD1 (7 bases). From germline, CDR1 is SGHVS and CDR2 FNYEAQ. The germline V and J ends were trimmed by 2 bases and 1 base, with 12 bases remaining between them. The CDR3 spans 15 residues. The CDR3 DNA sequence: TGTGCCAGCAGCTTAATGGAGGGGGCTTCCTACGAGCAGTACTTC. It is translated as CASSLMEGASYEQYF.

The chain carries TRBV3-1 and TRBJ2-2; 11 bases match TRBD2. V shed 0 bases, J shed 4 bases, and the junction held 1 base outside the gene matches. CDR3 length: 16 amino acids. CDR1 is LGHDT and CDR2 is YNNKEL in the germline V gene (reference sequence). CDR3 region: CASSQELAGATGELFF. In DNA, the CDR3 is TGTGCCAGCAGCCAAGAACTAGCGGGAGCCACCGGGGAGCTGTTTTTT.

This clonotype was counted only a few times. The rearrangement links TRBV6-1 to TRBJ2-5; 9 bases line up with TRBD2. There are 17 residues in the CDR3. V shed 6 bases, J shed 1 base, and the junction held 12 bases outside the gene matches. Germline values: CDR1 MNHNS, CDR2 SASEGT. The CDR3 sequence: CASSLTGTSLSQETQYF. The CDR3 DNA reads TGTGCCAGCAGCCTCACTGGGACTAGCCTTTCCCAAGAGACCCAGTACTTC.

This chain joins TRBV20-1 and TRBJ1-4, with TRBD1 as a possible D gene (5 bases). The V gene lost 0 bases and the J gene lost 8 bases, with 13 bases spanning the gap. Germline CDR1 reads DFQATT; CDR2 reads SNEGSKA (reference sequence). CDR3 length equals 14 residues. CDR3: CSARDKGFQEKLFF. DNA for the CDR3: TGCAGTGCTAGAGACAAGGGGTTTCAAGAAAAACTGTTTTTT.

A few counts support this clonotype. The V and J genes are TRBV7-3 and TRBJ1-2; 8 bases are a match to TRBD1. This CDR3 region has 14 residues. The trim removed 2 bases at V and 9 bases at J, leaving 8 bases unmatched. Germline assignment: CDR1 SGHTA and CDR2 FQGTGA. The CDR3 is CASSLAGGDNSYTF. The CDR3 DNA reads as TGTGCCAGCAGCTTAGCAGGGGGCGATAATAGCTACACCTTC. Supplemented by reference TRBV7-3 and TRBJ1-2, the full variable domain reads GAGVSQTPSNKVTEKGKYVELRCDPISGHTALYWYRQSLGQGPEFLIYFQGTGAADDSGLPNDRFFAVRPEGSVSTLKIQRTERGDSAVYLCASSLAGGDNSYTFGSGTRLTVV.

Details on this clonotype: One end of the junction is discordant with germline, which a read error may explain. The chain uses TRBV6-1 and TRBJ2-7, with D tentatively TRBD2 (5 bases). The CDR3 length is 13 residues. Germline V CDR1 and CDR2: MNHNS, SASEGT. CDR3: CAGSQGLNYEQYF. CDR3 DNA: TGTGCCGGCAGCCAAGGACTGAACTACGAGCAGTACTTC.

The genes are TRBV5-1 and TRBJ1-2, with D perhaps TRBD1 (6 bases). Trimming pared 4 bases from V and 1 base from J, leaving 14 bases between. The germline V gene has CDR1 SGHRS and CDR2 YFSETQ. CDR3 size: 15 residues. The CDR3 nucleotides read TGCGCCAGCAGCCCTCCCCAGGGGAATAACTATGGCTACACCTTC. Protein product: CASSPPQGNNYGYTF.

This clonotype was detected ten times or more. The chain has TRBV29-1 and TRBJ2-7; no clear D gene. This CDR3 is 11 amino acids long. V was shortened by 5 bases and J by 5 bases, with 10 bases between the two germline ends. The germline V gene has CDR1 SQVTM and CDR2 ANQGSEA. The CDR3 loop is CSVKSGDEQYF. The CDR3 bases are TGCAGCGTTAAAAGTGGAGACGAGCAGTACTTC.

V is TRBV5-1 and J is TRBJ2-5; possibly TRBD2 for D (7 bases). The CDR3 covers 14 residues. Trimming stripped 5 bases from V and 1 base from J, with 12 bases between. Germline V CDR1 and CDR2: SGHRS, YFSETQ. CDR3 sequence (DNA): TGCGCCAGCAGAGGCGGGGGCTTCCAAGAGACCCAGTACTTC. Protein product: CASRGGGFQETQYF.

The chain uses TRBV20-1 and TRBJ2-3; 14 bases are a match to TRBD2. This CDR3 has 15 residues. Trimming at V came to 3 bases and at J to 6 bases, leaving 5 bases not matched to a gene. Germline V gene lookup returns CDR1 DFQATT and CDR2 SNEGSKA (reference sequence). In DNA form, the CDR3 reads TGCAGTGCTAGCGGACTAGCGGGAGGAGGCGATACGCAGTATTTT. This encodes CSASGLAGGGDTQYF.

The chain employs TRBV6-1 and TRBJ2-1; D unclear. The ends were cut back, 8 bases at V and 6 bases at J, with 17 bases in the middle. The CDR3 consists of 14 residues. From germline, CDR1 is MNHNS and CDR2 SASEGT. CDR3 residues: CASSAAPWVNEQFF. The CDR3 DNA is TGTGCCAGCTCAGCAGCTCCCTGGGTCAATGAGCAGTTCTTC.

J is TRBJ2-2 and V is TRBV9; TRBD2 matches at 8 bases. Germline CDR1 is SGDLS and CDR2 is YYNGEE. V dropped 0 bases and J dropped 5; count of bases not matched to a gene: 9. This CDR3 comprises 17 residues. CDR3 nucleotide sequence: TGTGCCAGCAGCGTAGAACGGGAGGGCCGAGAGACCGGGGAGCTGTTTTTT. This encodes CASSVEREGRETGELFF.

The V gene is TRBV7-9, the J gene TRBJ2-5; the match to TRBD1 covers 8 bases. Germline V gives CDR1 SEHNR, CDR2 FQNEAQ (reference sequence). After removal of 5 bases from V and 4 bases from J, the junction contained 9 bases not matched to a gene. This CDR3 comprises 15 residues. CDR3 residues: CASSTGGSLGETQYF. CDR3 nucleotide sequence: TGTGCCAGCAGCACAGGGGGGAGCCTGGGAGAGACCCAGTACTTC.

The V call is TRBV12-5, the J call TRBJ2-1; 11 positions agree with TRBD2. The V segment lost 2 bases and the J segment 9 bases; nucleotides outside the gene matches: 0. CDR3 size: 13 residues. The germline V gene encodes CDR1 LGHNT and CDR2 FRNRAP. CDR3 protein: CASGLTSGGEQFF. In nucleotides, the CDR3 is TGTGCTAGTGGTTTGACTAGCGGGGGTGAGCAGTTCTTC.

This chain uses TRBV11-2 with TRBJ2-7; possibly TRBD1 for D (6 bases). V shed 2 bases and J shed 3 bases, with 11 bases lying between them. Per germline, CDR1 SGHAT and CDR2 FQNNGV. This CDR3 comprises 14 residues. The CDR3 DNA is TGTGCCAGCAGCTTATCGCAGGGGCTCTACGAGCAGTACTTC. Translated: CASSLSQGLYEQYF.